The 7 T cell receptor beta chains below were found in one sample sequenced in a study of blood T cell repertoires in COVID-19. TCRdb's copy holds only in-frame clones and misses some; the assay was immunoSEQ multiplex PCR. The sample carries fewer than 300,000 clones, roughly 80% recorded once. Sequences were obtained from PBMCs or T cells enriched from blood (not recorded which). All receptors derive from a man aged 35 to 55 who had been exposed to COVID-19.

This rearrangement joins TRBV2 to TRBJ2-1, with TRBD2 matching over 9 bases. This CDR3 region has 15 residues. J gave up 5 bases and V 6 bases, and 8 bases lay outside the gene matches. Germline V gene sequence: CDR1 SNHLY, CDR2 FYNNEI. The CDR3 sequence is CASSETSGGDNEQFF. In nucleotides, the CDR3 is TGTGCCAGCAGCGAGACTAGCGGAGGGGACAATGAGCAGTTCTTC.

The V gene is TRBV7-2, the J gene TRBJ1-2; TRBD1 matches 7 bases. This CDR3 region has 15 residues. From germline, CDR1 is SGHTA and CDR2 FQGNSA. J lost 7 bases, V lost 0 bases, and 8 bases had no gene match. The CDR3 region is CASSLAQGRRGGYTF. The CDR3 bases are TGTGCCAGCAGCTTAGCACAGGGGAGGCGTGGTGGCTACACCTTC.

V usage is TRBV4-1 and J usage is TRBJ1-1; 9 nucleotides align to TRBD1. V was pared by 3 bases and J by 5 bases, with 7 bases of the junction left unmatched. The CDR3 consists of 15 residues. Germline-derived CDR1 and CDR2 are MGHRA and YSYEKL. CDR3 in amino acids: CASSQLQGAGTEAFF. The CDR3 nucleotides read TGCGCCAGCAGCCAGTTACAGGGGGCTGGTACTGAAGCTTTCTTT.

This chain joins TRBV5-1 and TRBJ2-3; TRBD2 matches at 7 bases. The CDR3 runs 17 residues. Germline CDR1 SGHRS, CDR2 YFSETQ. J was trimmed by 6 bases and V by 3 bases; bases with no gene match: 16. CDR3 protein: CASSSTGGRAPRDTQYF. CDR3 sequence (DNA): TGCGCCAGCAGCTCTACGGGAGGAAGGGCCCCACGGGATACGCAGTATTTT.

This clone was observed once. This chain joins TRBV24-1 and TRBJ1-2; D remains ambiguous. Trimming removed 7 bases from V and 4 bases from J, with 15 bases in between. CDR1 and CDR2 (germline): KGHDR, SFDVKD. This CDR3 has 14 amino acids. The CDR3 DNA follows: TGTGCCACCAGGGTGGGCCAGGTCTCCTATGGCTACACCTTC. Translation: CATRVGQVSYGYTF.

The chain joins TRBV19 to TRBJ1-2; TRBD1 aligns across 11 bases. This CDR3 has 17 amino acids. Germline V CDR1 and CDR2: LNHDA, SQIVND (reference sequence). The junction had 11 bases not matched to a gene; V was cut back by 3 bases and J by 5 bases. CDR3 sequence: CASSMGGTGGLLYGYTF. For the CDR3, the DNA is TGTGCCAGTAGTATGGGGGGGACAGGGGGACTACTTTATGGCTACACCTTC.

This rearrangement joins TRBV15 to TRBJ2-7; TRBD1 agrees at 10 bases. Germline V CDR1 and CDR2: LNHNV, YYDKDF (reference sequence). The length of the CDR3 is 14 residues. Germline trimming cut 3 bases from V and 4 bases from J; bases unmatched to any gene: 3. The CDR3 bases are TGTGCCACCAGCAGCGACAGGGGGCCATACGAGCAGTACTTC. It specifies CATSSDRGPYEQYF.